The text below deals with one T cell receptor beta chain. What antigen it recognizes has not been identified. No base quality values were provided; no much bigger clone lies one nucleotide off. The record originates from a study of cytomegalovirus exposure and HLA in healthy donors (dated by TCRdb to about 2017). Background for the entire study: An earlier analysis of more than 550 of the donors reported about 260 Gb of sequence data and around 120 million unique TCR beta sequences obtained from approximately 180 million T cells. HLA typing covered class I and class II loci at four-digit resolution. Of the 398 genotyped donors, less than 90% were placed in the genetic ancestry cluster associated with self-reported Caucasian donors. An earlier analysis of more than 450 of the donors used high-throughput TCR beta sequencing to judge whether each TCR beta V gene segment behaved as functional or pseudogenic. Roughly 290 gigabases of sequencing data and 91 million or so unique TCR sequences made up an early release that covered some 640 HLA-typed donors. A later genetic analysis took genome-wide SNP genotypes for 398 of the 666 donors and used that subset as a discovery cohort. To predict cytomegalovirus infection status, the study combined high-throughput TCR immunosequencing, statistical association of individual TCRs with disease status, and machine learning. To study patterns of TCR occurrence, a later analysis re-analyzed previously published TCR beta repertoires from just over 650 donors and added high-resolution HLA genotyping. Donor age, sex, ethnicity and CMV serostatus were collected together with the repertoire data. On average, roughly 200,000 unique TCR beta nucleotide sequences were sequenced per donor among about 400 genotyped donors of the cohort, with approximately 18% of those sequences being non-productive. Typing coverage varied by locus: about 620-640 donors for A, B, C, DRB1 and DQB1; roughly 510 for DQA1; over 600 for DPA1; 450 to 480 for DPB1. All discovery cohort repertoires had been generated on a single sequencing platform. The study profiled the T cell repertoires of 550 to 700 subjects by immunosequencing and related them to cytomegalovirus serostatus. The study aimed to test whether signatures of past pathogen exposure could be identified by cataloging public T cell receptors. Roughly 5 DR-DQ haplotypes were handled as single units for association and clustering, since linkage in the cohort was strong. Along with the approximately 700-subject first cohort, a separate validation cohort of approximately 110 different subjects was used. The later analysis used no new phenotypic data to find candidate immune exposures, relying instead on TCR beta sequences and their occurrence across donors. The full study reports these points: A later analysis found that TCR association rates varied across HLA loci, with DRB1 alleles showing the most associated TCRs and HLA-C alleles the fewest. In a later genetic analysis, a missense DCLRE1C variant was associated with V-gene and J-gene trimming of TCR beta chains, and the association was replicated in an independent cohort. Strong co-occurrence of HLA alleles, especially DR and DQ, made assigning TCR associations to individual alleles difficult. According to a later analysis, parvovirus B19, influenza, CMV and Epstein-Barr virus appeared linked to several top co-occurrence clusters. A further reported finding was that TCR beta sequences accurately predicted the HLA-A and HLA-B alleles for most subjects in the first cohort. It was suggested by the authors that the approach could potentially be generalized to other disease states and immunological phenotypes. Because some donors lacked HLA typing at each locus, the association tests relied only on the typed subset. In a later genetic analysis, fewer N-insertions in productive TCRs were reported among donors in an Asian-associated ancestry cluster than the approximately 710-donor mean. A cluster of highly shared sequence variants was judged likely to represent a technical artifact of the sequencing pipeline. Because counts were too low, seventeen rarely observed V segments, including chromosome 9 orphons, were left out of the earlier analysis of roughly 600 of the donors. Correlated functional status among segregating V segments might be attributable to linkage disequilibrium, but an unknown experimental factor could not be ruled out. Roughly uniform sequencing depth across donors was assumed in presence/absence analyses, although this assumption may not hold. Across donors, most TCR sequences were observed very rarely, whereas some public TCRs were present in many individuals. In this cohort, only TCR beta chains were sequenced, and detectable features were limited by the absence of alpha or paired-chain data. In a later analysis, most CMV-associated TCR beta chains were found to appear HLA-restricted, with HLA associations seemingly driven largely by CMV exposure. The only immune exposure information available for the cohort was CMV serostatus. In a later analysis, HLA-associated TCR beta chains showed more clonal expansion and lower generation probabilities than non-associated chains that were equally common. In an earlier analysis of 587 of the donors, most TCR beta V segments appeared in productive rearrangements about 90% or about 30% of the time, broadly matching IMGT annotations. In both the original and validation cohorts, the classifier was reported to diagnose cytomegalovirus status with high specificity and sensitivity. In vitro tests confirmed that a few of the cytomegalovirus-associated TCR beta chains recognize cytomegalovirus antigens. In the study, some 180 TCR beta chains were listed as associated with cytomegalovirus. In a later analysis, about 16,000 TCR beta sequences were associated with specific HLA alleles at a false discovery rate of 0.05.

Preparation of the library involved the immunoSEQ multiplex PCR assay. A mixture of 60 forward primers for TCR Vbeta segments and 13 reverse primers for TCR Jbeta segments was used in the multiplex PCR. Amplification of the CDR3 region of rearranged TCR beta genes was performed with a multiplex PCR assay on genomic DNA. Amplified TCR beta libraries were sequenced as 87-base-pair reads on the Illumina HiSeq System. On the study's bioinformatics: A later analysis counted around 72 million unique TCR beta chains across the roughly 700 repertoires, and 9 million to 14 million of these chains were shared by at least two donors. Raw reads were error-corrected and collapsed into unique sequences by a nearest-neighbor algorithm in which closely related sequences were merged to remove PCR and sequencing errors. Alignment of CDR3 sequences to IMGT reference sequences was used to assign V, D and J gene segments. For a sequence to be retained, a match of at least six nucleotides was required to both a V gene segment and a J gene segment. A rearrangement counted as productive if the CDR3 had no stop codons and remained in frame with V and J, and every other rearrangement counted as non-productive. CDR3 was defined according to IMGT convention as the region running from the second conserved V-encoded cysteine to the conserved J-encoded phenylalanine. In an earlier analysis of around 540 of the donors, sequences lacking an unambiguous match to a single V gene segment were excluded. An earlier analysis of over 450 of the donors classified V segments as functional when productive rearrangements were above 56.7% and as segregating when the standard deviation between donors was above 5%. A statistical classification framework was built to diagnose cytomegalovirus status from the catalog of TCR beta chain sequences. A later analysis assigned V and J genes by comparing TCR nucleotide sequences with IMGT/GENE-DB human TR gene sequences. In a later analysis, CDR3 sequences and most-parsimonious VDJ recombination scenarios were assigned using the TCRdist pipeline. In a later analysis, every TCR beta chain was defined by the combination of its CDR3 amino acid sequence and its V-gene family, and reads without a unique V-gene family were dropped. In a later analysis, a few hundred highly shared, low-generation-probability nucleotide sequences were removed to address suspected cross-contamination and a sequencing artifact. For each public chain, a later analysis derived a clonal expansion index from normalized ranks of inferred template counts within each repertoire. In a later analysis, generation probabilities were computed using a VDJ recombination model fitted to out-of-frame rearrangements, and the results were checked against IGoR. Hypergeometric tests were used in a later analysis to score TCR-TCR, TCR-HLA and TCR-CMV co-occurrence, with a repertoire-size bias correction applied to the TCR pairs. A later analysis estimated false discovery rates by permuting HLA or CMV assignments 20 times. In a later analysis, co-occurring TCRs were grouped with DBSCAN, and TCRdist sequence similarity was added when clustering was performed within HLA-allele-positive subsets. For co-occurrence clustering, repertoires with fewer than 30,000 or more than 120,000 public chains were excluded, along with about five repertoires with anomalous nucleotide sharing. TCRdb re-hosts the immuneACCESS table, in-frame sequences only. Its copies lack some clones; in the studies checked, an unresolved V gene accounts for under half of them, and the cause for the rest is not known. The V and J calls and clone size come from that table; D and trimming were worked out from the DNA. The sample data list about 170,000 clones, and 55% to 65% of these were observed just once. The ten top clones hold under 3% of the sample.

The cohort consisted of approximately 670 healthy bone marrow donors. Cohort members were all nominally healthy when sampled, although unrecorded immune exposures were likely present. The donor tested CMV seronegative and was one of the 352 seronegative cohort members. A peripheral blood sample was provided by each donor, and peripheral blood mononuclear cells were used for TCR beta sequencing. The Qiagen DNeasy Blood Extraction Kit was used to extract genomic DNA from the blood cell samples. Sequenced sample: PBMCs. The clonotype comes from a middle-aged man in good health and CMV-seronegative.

The CDR3 sequence is CASSLTGTDTQYF. The nucleotide sequence is given as TGTGCCAGCAGCTTGACAGGGACAGATACGCAGTATTTT. Rearrangement joined TRBV5-4 to TRBJ2-3; possibly the D gene is TRBD1, per 6 matching bases. For CDR1 and CDR2, the germline V gene (reference sequence) lists SGHNT and YYREEE. V loses 1 base, J loses 3 bases, and the germline ends lie 6 bases apart. Including cysteine and phenylalanine, the CDR3 has 13 amino acids. CDR3 DNA is the only sequence kept; it has 39 bases, read in frame from the first base.